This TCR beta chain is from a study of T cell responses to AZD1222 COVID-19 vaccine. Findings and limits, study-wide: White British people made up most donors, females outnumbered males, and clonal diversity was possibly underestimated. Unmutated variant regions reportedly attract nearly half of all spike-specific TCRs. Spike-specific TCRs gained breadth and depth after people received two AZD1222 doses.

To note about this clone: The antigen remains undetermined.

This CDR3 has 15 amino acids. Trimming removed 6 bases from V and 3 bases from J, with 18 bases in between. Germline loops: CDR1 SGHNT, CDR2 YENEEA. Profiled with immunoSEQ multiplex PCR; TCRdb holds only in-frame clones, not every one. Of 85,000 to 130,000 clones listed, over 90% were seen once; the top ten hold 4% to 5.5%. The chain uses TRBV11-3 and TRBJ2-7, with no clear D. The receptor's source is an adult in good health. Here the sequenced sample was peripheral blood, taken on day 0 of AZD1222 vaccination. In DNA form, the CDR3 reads TGTGCCAGCAGTGTTTCGACGAGCAAGATCTACGAGCAGTACTTC. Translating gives CASSVSTSKIYEQYF.